This T cell receptor beta chain was captured by sequencing in a study of CD8+CD57+ T cells in acquired aplastic anemia. This clonotype was seen a single time. Germline values: CDR1 SEHNR, CDR2 FQNEAQ (reference sequence). This CDR3 contains 15 residues. V lost 11 bases and J lost 13, with 33 bases in between. It was genomic DNA that served as the template for profiling TCR beta VDJ and CDR3. TCRdb recomputed calls from the reads with MiXCR, one row per CDR3 protein. The table has approximately 250,000 distinct CDR3 sequences, approximately 86% seen once. Sequencing was done on patients that had shown CD8+CD57+ cell expansion by flow cytometry.

This TCR was recovered from a human donor with aplastic anemia. The sequencing input was sorted CD4+, CD8+, or CD8+CD57+ T cells (not recorded which) from PBMCs. V usage is TRBV7-9 and J usage is TRBJ2-7; possible D gene TRBD2, 6 bases. The CDR3 spells CACEVAAYQETQYYF. The CDR3 DNA follows: TGTGCCTGCGAGGTAGCGGCGTACCAAGAGACCCAGTACTACTTC.